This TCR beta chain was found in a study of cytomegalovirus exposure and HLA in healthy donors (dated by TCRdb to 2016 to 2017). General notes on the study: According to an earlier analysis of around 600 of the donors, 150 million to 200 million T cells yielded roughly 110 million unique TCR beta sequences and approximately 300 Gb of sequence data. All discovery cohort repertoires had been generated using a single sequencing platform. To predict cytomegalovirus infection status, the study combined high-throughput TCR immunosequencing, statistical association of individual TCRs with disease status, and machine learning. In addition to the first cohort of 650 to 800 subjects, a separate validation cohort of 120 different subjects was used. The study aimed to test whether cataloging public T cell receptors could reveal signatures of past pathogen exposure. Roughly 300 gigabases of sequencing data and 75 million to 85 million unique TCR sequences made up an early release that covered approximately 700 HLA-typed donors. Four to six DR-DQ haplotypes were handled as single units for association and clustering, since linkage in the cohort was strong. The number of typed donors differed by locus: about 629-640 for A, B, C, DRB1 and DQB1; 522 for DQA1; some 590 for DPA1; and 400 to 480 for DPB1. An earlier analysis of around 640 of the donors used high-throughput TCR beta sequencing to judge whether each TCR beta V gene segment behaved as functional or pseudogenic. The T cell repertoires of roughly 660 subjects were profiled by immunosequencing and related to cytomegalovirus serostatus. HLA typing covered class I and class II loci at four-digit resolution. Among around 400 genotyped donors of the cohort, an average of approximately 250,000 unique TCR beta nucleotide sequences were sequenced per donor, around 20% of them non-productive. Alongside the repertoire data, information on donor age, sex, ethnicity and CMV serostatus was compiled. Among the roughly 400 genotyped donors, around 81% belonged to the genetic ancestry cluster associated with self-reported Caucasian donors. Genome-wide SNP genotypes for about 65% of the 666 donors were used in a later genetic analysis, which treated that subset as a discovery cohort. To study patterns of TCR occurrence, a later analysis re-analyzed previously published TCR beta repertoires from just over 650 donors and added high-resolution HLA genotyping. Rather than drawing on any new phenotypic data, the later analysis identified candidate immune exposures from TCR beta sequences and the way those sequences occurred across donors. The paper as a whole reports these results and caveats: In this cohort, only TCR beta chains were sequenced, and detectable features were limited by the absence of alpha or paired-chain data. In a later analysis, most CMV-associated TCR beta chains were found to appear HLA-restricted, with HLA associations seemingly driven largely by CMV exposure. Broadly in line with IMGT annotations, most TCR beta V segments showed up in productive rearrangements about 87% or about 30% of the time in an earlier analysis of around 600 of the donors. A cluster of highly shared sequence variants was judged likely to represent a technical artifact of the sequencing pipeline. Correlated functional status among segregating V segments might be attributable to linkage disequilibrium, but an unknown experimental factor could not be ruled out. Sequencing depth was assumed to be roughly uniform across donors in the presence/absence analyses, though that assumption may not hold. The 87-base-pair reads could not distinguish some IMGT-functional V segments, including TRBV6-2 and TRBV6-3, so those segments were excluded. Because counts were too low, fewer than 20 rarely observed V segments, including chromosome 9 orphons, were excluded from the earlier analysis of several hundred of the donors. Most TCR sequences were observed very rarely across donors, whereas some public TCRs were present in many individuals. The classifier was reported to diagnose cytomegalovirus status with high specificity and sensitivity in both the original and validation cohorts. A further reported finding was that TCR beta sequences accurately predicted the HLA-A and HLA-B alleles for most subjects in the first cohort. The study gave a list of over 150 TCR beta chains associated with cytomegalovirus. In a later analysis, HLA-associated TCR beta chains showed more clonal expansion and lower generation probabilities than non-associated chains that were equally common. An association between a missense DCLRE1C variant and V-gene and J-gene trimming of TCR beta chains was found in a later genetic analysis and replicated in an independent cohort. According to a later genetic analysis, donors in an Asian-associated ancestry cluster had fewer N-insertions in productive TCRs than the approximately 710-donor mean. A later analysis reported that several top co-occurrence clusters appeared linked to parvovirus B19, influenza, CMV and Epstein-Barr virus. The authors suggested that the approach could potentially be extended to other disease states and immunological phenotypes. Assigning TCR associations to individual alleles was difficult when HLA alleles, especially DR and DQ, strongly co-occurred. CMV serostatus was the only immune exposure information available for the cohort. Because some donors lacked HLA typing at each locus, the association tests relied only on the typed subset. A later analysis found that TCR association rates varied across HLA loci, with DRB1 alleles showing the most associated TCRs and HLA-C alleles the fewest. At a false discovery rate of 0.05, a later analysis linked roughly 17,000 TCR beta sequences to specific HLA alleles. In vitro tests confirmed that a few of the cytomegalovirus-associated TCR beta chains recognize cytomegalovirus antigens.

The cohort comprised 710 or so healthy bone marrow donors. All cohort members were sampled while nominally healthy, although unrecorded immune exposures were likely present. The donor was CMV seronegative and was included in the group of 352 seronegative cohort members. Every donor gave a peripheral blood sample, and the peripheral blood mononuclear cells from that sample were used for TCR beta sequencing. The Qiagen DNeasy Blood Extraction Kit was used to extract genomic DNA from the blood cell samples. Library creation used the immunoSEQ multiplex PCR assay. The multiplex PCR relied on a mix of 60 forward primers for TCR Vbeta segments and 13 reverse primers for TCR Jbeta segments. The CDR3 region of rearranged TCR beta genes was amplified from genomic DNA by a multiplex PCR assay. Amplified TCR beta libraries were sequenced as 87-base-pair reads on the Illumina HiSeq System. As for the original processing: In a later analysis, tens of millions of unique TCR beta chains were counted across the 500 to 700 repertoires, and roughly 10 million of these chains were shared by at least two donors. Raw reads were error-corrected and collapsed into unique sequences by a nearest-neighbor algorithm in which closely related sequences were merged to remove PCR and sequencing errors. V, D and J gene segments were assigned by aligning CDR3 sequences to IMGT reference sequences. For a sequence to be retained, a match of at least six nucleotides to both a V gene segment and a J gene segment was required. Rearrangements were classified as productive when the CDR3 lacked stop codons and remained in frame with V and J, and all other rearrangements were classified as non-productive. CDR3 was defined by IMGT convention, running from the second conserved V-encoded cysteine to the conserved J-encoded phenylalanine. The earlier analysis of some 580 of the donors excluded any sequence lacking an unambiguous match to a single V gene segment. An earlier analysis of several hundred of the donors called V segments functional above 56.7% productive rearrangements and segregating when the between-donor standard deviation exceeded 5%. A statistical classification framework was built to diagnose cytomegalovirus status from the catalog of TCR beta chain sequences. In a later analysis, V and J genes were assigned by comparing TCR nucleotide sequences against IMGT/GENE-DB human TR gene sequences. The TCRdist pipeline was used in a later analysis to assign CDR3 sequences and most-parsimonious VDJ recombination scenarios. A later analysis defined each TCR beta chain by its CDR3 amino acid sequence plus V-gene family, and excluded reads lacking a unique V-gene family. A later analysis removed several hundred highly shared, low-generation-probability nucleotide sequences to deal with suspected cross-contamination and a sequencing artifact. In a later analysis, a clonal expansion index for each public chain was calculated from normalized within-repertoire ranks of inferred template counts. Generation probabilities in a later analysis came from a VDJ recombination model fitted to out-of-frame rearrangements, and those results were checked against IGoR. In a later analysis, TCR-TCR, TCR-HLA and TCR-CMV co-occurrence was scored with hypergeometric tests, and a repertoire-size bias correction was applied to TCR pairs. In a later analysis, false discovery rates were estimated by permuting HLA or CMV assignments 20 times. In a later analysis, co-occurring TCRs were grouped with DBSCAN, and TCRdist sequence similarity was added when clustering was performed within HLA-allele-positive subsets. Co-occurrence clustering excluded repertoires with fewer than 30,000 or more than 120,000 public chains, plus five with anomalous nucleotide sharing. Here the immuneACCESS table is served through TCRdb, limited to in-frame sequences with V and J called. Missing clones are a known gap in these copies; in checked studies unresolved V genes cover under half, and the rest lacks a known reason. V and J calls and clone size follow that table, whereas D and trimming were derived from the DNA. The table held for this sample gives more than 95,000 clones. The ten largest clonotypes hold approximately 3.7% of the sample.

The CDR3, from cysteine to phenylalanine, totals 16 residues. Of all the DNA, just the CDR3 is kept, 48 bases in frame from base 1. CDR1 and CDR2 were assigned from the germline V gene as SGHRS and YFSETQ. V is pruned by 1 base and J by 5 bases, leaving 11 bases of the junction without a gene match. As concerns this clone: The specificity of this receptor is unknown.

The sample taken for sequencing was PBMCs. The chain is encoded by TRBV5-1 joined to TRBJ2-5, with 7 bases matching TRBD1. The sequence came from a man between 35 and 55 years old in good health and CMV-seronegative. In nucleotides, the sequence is TGCGCCAGCAGCTTGAAACCCACAGGGGAGTGGGAGACCCAGTACTTC. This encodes CASSLKPTGEWETQYF.